The clone carrying this TCR beta chain was detected only a few times. Its antigen is unidentified. For TCR beta, libraries came from quantitative 5'-RACE with molecular barcodes. TCRdb re-called the 5' RACE reads through MiXCR, storing one row per CDR3 protein. The sample consists of 100,000 to 150,000 distinct CDR3 sequences, roughly 17% of them appearing once. The CDR3 has 15 amino acids. Germline V gene sequence: CDR1 KGHDR, CDR2 SFDVKD. The V end lost 3 bases, the J end lost 0 bases, and 7 bases lay between the germline ends. The data were taken from a study of CD8 T cells in ankylosing spondylitis. Findings of the study overall: A TCR beta motif made of roughly eight highly homologous variants seemed typical of ankylosing spondylitis blood. Reports say disease-linked clones showed up significantly more in matched ankylosing spondylitis synovial fluid.

V gene TRBV24-1 combines with J gene TRBJ2-2; D gene unclear. Specimen: blood, either unsorted or a sorted T cell fraction (not recorded which). This TCR derives from a male donor with ankylosing spondylitis. As DNA, the CDR3 is TGTGCCACCAGTGATGGCATGTCGAACACCGGGGAGCTGTTTTTT. Translated: CATSDGMSNTGELFF.